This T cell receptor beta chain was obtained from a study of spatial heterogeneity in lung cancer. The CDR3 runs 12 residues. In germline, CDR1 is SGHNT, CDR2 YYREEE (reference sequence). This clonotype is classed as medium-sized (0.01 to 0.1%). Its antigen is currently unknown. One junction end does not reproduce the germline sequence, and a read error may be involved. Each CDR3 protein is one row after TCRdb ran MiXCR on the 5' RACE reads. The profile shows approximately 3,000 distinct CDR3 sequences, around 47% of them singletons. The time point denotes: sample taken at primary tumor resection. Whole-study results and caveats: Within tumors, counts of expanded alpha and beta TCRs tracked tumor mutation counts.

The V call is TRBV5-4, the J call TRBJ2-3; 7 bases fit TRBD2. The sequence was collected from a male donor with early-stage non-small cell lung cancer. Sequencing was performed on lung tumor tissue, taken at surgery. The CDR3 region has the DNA TGTGCCAGCAGCTTGGAGGGGAGGGAAAGAACTTTT. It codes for CASSLEGRERTF.